One sample yielded the 23 T cell receptor beta chains listed below, sequenced in a study of T cells after posttransplantation cyclophosphamide. Using immunoSEQ multiplex PCR, the repertoire was profiled, and TCRdb retains in-frame clones only, with some absent. The repertoire includes about 66,000 clones, about 94% of them detected once, and roughly 2.9% sits in the top ten. The material sequenced was PBMCs. The receptor set was obtained from a woman in her twenties or thirties in good health and a related stem cell transplant donor.

The genes are TRBV2 and TRBJ2-7; a possible D gene is TRBD1 (5 bases). This CDR3 spans 15 amino acids. The ends were cut back, 4 bases at V and 0 bases at J, with 13 bases in the middle. In germline, CDR1 is SNHLY, CDR2 FYNNEI. Written as DNA, the CDR3 is TGTGCCAGCAGTGCAGGGTTACCCTCCTCCTACGAGCAGTACTTC. Translating gives CASSAGLPSSYEQYF.

This chain joins TRBV2 and TRBJ1-1; 12 bases match TRBD1. Trimming took 8 bases from V and 1 from J; bases not matched to a gene: 11. Germline CDR1 reads SNHLY; CDR2 reads FYNNEI. This CDR3 is 17 amino acids long. In DNA form, the CDR3 reads TGTGCCAGCGGACCGGGGACAGGGGGCAGATGGAACACTGAAGCTTTCTTT. Translating it yields CASGPGTGGRWNTEAFF. The full variable domain, its missing parts supplied by reference TRBV2 and TRBJ1-1, is EPEVTQTPSHQVTQMGQEVILRCVPISNHLYFYWYRQILGQKVEFLVSFYNNEISEKSEIFDDQFSVERPDGSNFTLKIRSTKLEDSAMYFCASGPGTGGRWNTEAFFGQGTRLTVV.

J is TRBJ1-4 and V is TRBV9, with 11 bases aligning to TRBD1. From germline, CDR1 is SGDLS and CDR2 YYNGEE. CDR3 length: 14 amino acids. The V and J ends lost 4 bases and 7 bases, in that order; junction bases with no gene match: 3. The CDR3 is CASSPGTGGEKLFF. As DNA, the CDR3 is TGTGCCAGCAGCCCCGGGACAGGGGGTGAAAAACTGTTTTTT. Complete variable domain (other parts from reference TRBV9 and TRBJ1-4): DSGVTQTPKHLITATGQRVTLRCSPRSGDLSVYWYQQSLDQGLQFLIQYYNGEERAKGNILERFSAQQFPDLHSELNLSSLELGDSALYFCASSPGTGGEKLFFGSGTQLSVL.

The rearrangement uses TRBV6-5 and TRBJ1-6, with D tentatively TRBD1 (5 bases). The CDR3 sequence is 13 residues long. With 6 bases removed from V and 7 bases from J, the gap between germline ends came to 10 bases. From germline, CDR1 is MNHEY and CDR2 SVGAGI. DNA of the CDR3: TGTGCCAGCAGCCACCGGGACAATTCACCCCTCCACTTT. It yields the protein CASSHRDNSPLHF.

This clone appeared once. The chain recombines TRBV7-9 with TRBJ1-4; TRBD1 matches 9 bases. J gave up 7 bases and V 5 bases, and 11 bases lay outside the gene matches. The CDR3 has 16 amino acids. Germline CDR1 SEHNR, CDR2 FQNEAQ (reference sequence). The CDR3 is CASSLLLTGGIEKLFF. The DNA of the CDR3 is TGTGCCAGCAGCCTCCTCCTGACAGGGGGGATTGAAAAACTGTTTTTT.

The V gene is TRBV5-6, the J gene TRBJ1-4; 9 bases match TRBD1. The CDR3 contains 15 residues. The V segment lost 4 bases and the J segment 7 bases; nucleotides outside the gene matches: 8. Germline loops: CDR1 SGHDT, CDR2 YYEEEE. The CDR3 DNA reads TGTGCCAGCAGCCCCAGGGGACAGGGCAGTGAAAAACTGTTTTTT. It codes for CASSPRGQGSEKLFF.

The CDR3 bases are TGTGCCAGCAGTTCGGAGGGACTTCTGAGCACAGATACGCAGTATTTT. Encoded protein: CASSSEGLLSTDTQYF. V usage is TRBV28 and J usage is TRBJ2-3; D perhaps matches TRBD2 (6 bases). With 4 bases removed from V and 0 bases from J, the gap between germline ends came to 14 bases. The CDR3 totals 16 residues. Germline V gene sequence: CDR1 MDHEN, CDR2 SYDVKM.

CDR3 DNA sequence: TGTGCCAGCAGCTTGGGGGACACAGGGAGTGTGCAGCCCCAGCATTTT. This encodes CASSLGDTGSVQPQHF. The chain recombines TRBV11-2 with TRBJ1-5; weak D call: TRBD1 (6 bases). Between the trimmed V and J ends, which lost 3 bases and 7 bases, there was a span of 19 bases. The CDR3 is 16 residues long. Germline V gene lookup returns CDR1 SGHAT and CDR2 FQNNGV.

V and J are TRBV5-4 and TRBJ1-4; TRBD1 matches at 7 bases. The ends lost 0 bases at V and 5 bases at J; junction bases unmatched: 4. Germline V gene sequence: CDR1 SGHNT, CDR2 YYREEE (reference sequence). This CDR3 is built from 15 residues. In DNA, the CDR3 is TGTGCCAGCAGCTTGGGACAGGGAAGAAATGAAAAACTGTTTTTT. Protein: CASSLGQGRNEKLFF.

This clone was seen once. J is TRBJ2-1 and V is TRBV5-1, with D maybe TRBD1 (6 bases). Trimming stripped 2 bases from V and 0 bases from J, with 9 bases between. The CDR3 runs to 15 residues. CDR1 is SGHRS and CDR2 is YFSETQ in the germline V gene. The CDR3: CASSFLQGSYNEQFF. The CDR3 DNA sequence: TGCGCCAGCAGCTTTCTACAGGGCTCCTACAATGAGCAGTTCTTC.

This chain joins TRBV10-1 and TRBJ1-4; D is unclear. CDR3 length: 13 amino acids. Germline lookup yields CDR1 WNHNN and CDR2 SYGVQD (reference sequence). V was cut by 0 bases and J by 5 bases, with 4 bases left in between. The CDR3 nucleotides are TGCGCCAGCAGTGAGTCGGGGAATGAAAAACTGTTTTTT. This sequence encodes CASSESGNEKLFF.

The genes are TRBV10-3 and TRBJ2-3, with 7 nucleotides matching TRBD1. The CDR3 extends over 14 amino acids. Trimming took 6 bases from V and 1 from J; bases not matched to a gene: 4. The germline V gene encodes CDR1 ENHRY and CDR2 SYGVKD. The CDR3 region is CAIRGDSRTDTQYF. As DNA, the CDR3 is TGTGCCATCAGGGGGGACAGCCGCACAGATACGCAGTATTTT.

The chain is built from TRBV28 and TRBJ2-1; TRBD2 matches at 9 bases. The CDR3 extends over 19 amino acids. V lost 5 bases to trimming and J lost 2 bases; unmatched junction nucleotides: 16. CDR1 and CDR2 (germline): MDHEN, SYDVKM. The CDR3 DNA is TGTGCCAGCAGTATCCCTCTTGGTAGCGGGGGAGGGACCTACAATGAGCAGTTCTTC. It yields the protein CASSIPLGSGGGTYNEQFF. The full variable domain, completed using reference TRBV28 and TRBJ2-1, is DVKVTQSSRYLVKRTGEKVFLECVQDMDHENMFWYRQDPGLGLRLIYFSYDVKMKEKGDIPEGYSVSREKKERFSLILESASTNQTSMYLCASSIPLGSGGGTYNEQFFGPGTRLTVL.

The chain employs TRBV2 and TRBJ1-2, with D possibly being TRBD1 (6 bases). Trimming cost V 6 bases and J 6 bases, with 17 bases left between them. Germline CDR1 reads SNHLY; CDR2 reads FYNNEI. This CDR3 is 14 amino acids long. Here the CDR3 DNA reads TGTGCCAGCAGGGAAAGACAGGTCGAGGATGGCTACACCTTC. Its translation is CASRERQVEDGYTF.

The chain is built from TRBV13 and TRBJ2-7; tentative D call: TRBD2 (7 bases). The V gene's germline CDR1 is PRHDT and CDR2 FYEKMQ (reference sequence). Trimming cost V 5 bases and J 0 bases, with 17 bases left between them. This CDR3 spans 16 amino acids. The CDR3 loop is CASSPMGGGGSYEQYF. The CDR3 nucleotides read TGTGCCAGCAGCCCCATGGGGGGGGGCGGCTCCTACGAGCAGTACTTC.

CDR3 sequence: CASTPPGPRKNTIYF. For the CDR3, the DNA is TGTGCCAGCACCCCACCGGGACCCAGGAAAAACACCATATATTTT. This chain joins TRBV6-1 and TRBJ1-3; D may be TRBD1 (5 bases). V lost 7 bases and J 6 bases, leaving 19 bases between the germline ends. The CDR3 has 15 residues. Germline-derived CDR1 and CDR2 are MNHNS and SASEGT.

The chain links TRBV19 to TRBJ1-2, with a weak D call TRBD1 (6 bases). The V end was cut by 8 bases, the J end by 4 bases, with 20 bases between. CDR3 length: 15 residues. In germline, CDR1 is LNHDA, CDR2 SQIVND (reference sequence). The CDR3, as DNA: TGTGCCAGTTTTGAGAGGGGGAAAGGGTTCTATGGCTACACCTTC. The encoded protein is CASFERGKGFYGYTF.

V gene TRBV19 combines with J gene TRBJ1-5, with D possibly matching TRBD1 (5 bases). The CDR3 contains 13 residues. Germline loops: CDR1 LNHDA, CDR2 SQIVND (reference sequence). V gave up 6 bases and J gave up 3 bases, with 9 bases separating them. In nucleotides, the CDR3 is TGTGCCAGTAGCAGGGATCTCAATCAGCCCCAGCATTTT. The encoded protein is CASSRDLNQPQHF.

The chain joins TRBV19 to TRBJ1-4; D gene unclear. The CDR3 runs to 13 residues. With 9 bases removed from V and 0 bases from J, the gap between germline ends came to 8 bases. In germline, CDR1 is LNHDA, CDR2 SQIVND (reference sequence). CDR3 bases: TGTGCCAGCGCCGGGACAACTAATGAAAAACTGTTTTTT. Translation gives CASAGTTNEKLFF. The full variable domain, completed using reference TRBV19 and TRBJ1-4, is DGGITQSPKYLFRKEGQNVTLSCEQNLNHDAMYWYRQDPGQGLRLIYYSQIVNDFQKGDIAEGYSVSREKKESFPLTVTSAQKNPTAFYLCASAGTTNEKLFFGSGTQLSVL.

The V and J genes are TRBV5-1 and TRBJ2-7; D uncertain. The CDR3 runs 13 residues. V lost 0 bases, J lost 3 bases, and 7 bases lay in between. Germline assignment: CDR1 SGHRS and CDR2 YFSETQ. CDR3 amino acids: CASSLGVGYEQYF. In nucleotides, the CDR3 is TGCGCCAGCAGCTTGGGGGTTGGCTACGAGCAGTACTTC.

V usage is TRBV29-1 and J usage is TRBJ1-3; D remains unclear. V was cut by 6 bases and J by 7 bases, with 10 bases left in between. The germline gives CDR1 SQVTM, CDR2 ANQGSEA. The CDR3 sequence is 11 residues long. The CDR3 DNA sequence: TGCAGCGTCGAGGCGAGCAACACCATATATTTT. Translation: CSVEASNTIYF.

The genes are TRBV4-3 and TRBJ2-7; unclear D gene. Trimming left V 0 bases short and J 2 bases short, with 11 bases between. Per germline, CDR1 LGHNA and CDR2 YSLEER. CDR3 size: 15 residues. CDR3 sequence: CASSQDPLTTYEQYF. The CDR3 nucleotides read TGCGCCAGCAGCCAAGATCCTTTAACGACCTACGAGCAGTACTTC.

This sequence joins TRBV7-9 and TRBJ2-5; 7 nucleotides agree with TRBD2. J lost 0 bases, V lost 6 bases, and 4 bases had no gene match. Germline V CDR1 and CDR2: SEHNR, FQNEAQ (reference sequence). This CDR3 is 14 amino acids long. The CDR3 here is CASSYLADQETQYF. In DNA, the CDR3 is TGTGCCAGCAGTTATCTAGCGGACCAAGAGACCCAGTACTTC.